The subject of this entry is one TCR beta chain. Its antigen is unknown. This CDR3 is built from 13 residues. Germline loops: CDR1 KGHDR, CDR2 SFDVKD. Trimming left V 4 bases short and J 4 bases short, with 9 bases between. This sample is part of a study of vaccination and CD4 T cells after COVID-19. Treatment in this sample: approximately 10-day PBMC culture with coronavirus spike peptide pools or control peptides (ViraFEST assay). The assay that was used to sequence DNA from cultured CD4+ T cells was the Oncomine TCR Beta short-read assay. MiXCR, applied by TCRdb to the PCR reads, yields one record per CDR3 protein. The sample yields some 13,000 distinct CDR3 sequences, approximately 69% seen once.

Sequenced: CD4+ T cells from blood, cultured in vitro. The receptor's source is a human donor who had recovered from COVID-19. The rearrangement links TRBV24-1 to TRBJ2-5, with D maybe TRBD1 (5 bases). CDR3 bases: TGTGCCACCAGTGACAACAGGAGAGAGACCCAGTACTTC. Translating it yields CATSDNRRETQYF.